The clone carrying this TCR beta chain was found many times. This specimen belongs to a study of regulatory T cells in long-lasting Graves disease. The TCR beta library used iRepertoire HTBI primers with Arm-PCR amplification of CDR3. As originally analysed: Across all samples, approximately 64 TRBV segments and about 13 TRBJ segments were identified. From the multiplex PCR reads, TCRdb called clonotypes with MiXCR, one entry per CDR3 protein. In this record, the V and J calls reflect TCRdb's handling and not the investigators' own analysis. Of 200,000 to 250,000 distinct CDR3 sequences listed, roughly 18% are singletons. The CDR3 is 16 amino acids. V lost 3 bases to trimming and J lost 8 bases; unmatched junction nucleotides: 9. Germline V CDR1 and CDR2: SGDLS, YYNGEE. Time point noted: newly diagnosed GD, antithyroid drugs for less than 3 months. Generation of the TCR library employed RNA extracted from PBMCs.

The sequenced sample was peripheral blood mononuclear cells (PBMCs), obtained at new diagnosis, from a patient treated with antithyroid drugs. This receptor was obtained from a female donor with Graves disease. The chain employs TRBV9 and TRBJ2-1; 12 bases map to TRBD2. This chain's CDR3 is CASSEIRLAGEDEQFF. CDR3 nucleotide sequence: TGTGCCAGCAGCGAGATAAGACTAGCGGGAGAGGATGAGCAGTTCTTC.